These 10 T cell receptor beta chains originate from one sample sequenced in a study of low-dose radiotherapy and immunotherapy resistance in tumors. Priming of first-strand cDNA relied on TRAV- and TRBV-specific primers (covering alpha and beta chains). TCRs were amplified for 15 to 25 PCR cycles with a constant-region primer and V-primer adapter. TCRdb itself ran the reads through MiXCR, one entry per CDR3 protein. The sample contains 75,000 to 95,000 distinct CDR3 sequences, 9% to 9.5% of which appear only once. This sample's time point: before trial treatment. This material consisted of PBMCs, taken before treatment. The source is a male donor with prostate cancer.

This clonotype was detected many times. The CDR3 here is CASSQAGTAGDTQYF. The CDR3 nucleotides read TGTGCCAGCAGCCAAGCAGGGACCGCAGGAGATACGCAGTATTTT. V usage is TRBV3-1 and J usage is TRBJ2-3; D possibly uses TRBD1 or TRBD2 (5 bases each). The CDR3 sequence is 15 residues long. Germline V gives CDR1 LGHDT, CDR2 YNNKEL (reference sequence). The V gene lost 1 base and the J gene lost 5 bases, with 13 bases spanning the gap.

Regarding this clonotype: A read error may be the cause here, since a much bigger clone is one base away. This chain connects TRBV7-6 to TRBJ2-3, with D perhaps TRBD1 (5 bases). The CDR3 spans 18 residues. Per the germline V gene, CDR1 is SGHVS and CDR2 is FNYEAQ. CDR3 nucleotide sequence: TGTGTCAGCAGCCGTGAGGCGCAGGGTTCATCGGGCGCAGATACGCAGTATTTT. It is translated as CVSSREAQGSSGADTQYF.

This clonotype was found many times. The rearrangement uses TRBV2 and TRBJ2-5; D might be TRBD2 (6 bases). Germline V gene lookup returns CDR1 SNHLY and CDR2 FYNNEI. The CDR3 is made up of 13 amino acids. V dropped 8 bases and J dropped 5 bases, with 15 bases sitting between them. The CDR3 nucleotides are TGTGCCAGCGGGGGGAATCTACGCGAGACCCAGTACTTC. Its protein product is CASGGNLRETQYF.

This clonotype was seen ten or more times. This chain uses TRBV3-1 with TRBJ2-3, with TRBD2 as a possible D gene (6 bases). This CDR3 has 15 amino acids. From germline, CDR1 is LGHDT and CDR2 YNNKEL (reference sequence). V was clipped by 3 bases and J by 1 base, with 11 bases between them. The chain's CDR3 is CASSQSGTRTDTQYF. The CDR3 bases are TGTGCCAGCAGCCAGTCCGGGACTCGCACAGATACGCAGTATTTT.

This clonotype was observed at least ten times. CDR3 bases: TGTGCCAGCACCGTGGCAGGGTCGGCTGAAGCTTTCTTT. Residues: CASTVAGSAEAFF. This sequence joins TRBV6-2 or TRBV6-3 and TRBJ1-1; the D gene is possibly TRBD1 (5 bases). V lost 7 bases and J lost 6, with 15 bases in between. This CDR3 is 13 amino acids long. CDR1 MNHEY and CDR2 SVGEGT come from the germline V gene.

The chain's CDR3 is CASSLGAGGSNEQFF. The CDR3 DNA reads as TGTGCCAGCAGTTTAGGGGCGGGAGGGAGCAATGAGCAGTTCTTC. This chain uses TRBV28 with TRBJ2-1; 9 bases agree with TRBD2. Germline values: CDR1 MDHEN, CDR2 SYDVKM. This CDR3 has 15 residues. Trimming removed 2 bases from V and 6 bases from J; junction bases left unmatched: 5.

The chain combines TRBV19 with TRBJ1-2, with unresolved D. Germline values: CDR1 LNHDA, CDR2 SQIVND (reference sequence). V lost 1 base to trimming and J lost 2 bases, with 5 bases between them. The CDR3 has 13 residues. The CDR3 sequence: CASSIAQNYGYTF. In nucleotides, the CDR3 is TGTGCCAGTAGTATAGCGCAGAACTATGGCTACACCTTC.

DNA of the CDR3: TGTGCCAGCAGTGAACAAGGGCCCCTCGCTAGCGGGAGGGGAACAGCCACCGGGGAGCTGTTTTTT. Translated: CASSEQGPLASGRGTATGELFF. The chain links TRBV2 to TRBJ2-2; 12 bases fit TRBD2. Trimming took 2 bases from V and 4 from J; bases not matched to a gene: 20. The V gene's germline CDR1 is SNHLY and CDR2 FYNNEI. The CDR3 extends over 22 amino acids.

This clonotype was found many times. The chain joins TRBV28 to TRBJ2-7; 10 nucleotides align to TRBD1. Per the germline V gene, CDR1 is MDHEN and CDR2 is SYDVKM. The J segment lost 8 bases and the V segment lost 6 bases, leaving 10 bases of the junction unmatched. This CDR3 has 14 residues. The CDR3 DNA follows: TGTGCCAGCAGCACCCGACAGGGGGCAACGAAGCAGTACTTC. Amino acid sequence: CASSTRQGATKQYF.

This clonotype was detected ten times or more. The rearrangement joins TRBV2 to TRBJ2-7; D not certain. From germline, CDR1 is SNHLY and CDR2 FYNNEI. The CDR3 runs 20 residues. Trimming removed 1 base from V and 3 bases from J, with 28 bases in between. The CDR3, as DNA: TGTGCCAGCAGTGAAGAGGCGGAACCGATTACTTTTTATCCGGTCTACGAGCAGTACTTC. As protein: CASSEEAEPITFYPVYEQYF.